These 17 T cell receptor beta chains share one sample of origin, sequenced in a study of shared clonotypes between healthy human individuals. Measured with immunoSEQ multiplex PCR; TCRdb has only the in-frame clones, and not every one. This sample has approximately 940,000 clones; approximately 80% occur once, and the top ten carry roughly 1.5%. The sample consisted of memory CD4+ T cells sorted from blood. Subset given: CD45RA-negative fraction. These receptors originate from a man aged 18 to 30 in good health.

The V gene is TRBV5-5, the J gene TRBJ1-5, with a weak D call TRBD1 (5 bases). CDR3 length: 15 amino acids. From germline, CDR1 is SGHKS and CDR2 YYEKEE (reference sequence). Between the trimmed V and J ends, which lost 4 bases and 3 bases, there was a span of 14 bases. The CDR3 loop reads CASSVSDTYNQPQHF. The CDR3 region has the DNA TGTGCCAGCAGCGTGTCGGACACTTACAATCAGCCCCAGCATTTT.

The V and J genes are TRBV7-2 and TRBJ2-1, with 8 bases fitting TRBD2. The CDR3 is made up of 14 amino acids. With V trimmed by 7 bases and J by 2 bases, 4 bases remained unmatched. CDR1 and CDR2 from the germline V gene are SGHTA and FQGNSA. The CDR3 loop is CASNRGRTYNEQFF. Here the CDR3 DNA reads TGTGCCAGCAACCGCGGGAGGACCTACAATGAGCAGTTCTTC.

This clone appeared a single time. This chain joins TRBV4-3 and TRBJ2-1, with TRBD2 matching 11 bases. Looked up from germline, CDR1 is LGHNA and CDR2 is YSLEER. V gave up 0 bases and J gave up 10 bases; unmatched junction bases: 14. The CDR3 contains 18 residues. The CDR3 loop reads CASSQDLGLAGGPREQFF. The CDR3 coding sequence is TGCGCCAGCAGCCAAGATCTTGGGCTAGCGGGAGGCCCTAGAGAGCAGTTCTTC.

The chain uses TRBV6-1 and TRBJ2-7, with D perhaps TRBD1 (6 bases). Germline V gene data show CDR1 as MNHNS and CDR2 as SASEGT. The CDR3 runs to 15 residues. Trimming removed 2 bases from V and 2 bases from J, with 13 bases in between. The CDR3 sequence is CASSERPGVTYEQYF. CDR3 nucleotides: TGTGCCAGCAGTGAAAGGCCAGGGGTGACCTACGAGCAGTACTTC.

The chain has TRBV11-2 and TRBJ1-3; D not resolved. The CDR3 is made up of 13 amino acids. V was cut by 6 bases and J by 8 bases, with 14 bases left in between. Germline-derived CDR1 and CDR2 are SGHAT and FQNNGV. The CDR3 DNA is TGTGCCAGCAGGCCGTCCGTTACACACACCATATATTTT. It translates to CASRPSVTHTIYF.

The gene calls are TRBV7-2 and TRBJ2-5; TRBD2 might be the D (5 bases). The CDR3 is 14 residues long. Trimming cost V 5 bases and J 2 bases, with 12 bases left between them. Germline CDR1 SGHTA, CDR2 FQGNSA. DNA of the CDR3: TGTGCCAGCAGCGAGGGCGGCCGTCAAGAGACCCAGTACTTC. This translates into CASSEGGRQETQYF.

The genes are TRBV5-6 and TRBJ1-5; D gene unclear. V lost 2 bases and J lost 4, with 13 bases in between. The germline V gene encodes CDR1 SGHDT and CDR2 YYEEEE. There are 15 residues in the CDR3. CDR3 coding DNA: TGTGCCAGCAGCTTTGAGGGTAGGGAAAATCAGCCCCAGCATTTT. It codes for CASSFEGRENQPQHF.

This chain uses TRBV18 with TRBJ2-7; the D gene could be TRBD1 or TRBD2 (5 bases each). The V end lost 0 bases, the J end lost 6 bases, and 15 bases lay between the germline ends. This CDR3 comprises 15 residues. CDR1 and CDR2 from the germline V gene are KGHSH and LQKENI. CDR3 loop: CASSPPIRGRGEQYF. The CDR3 nucleotides read TGTGCCAGCTCACCACCGATAAGGGGCCGGGGCGAGCAGTACTTC.

This chain joins TRBV7-6 and TRBJ1-1; 7 bases are a match to TRBD1. The CDR3 contains 13 residues. Germline V lookup: CDR1 SGHVS, CDR2 FNYEAQ. V dropped 3 bases and J dropped 4; count of bases not matched to a gene: 2. CDR3 DNA sequence: TGTGCCAGCAGCTTGGGACAGACCACTGAAGCTTTCTTT. Protein sequence: CASSLGQTTEAFF.

The rearrangement uses TRBV4-1 and TRBJ2-1; D is tentatively TRBD1 or TRBD2 (5 bases each). The V end was cut by 0 bases, the J end by 9 bases, with 18 bases between. Per the germline V gene, CDR1 is MGHRA and CDR2 is YSYEKL. This CDR3 has 16 amino acids. DNA for the CDR3: TGCGCCAGCAGCCAAGAGAGGGGCTCGGTGCAAGGTGAGCAGTTCTTC. This translates into CASSQERGSVQGEQFF.

CDR3 DNA: TGTGCCTGGAGTGACGACCCCTCGGCGGTGACCCAGTACTTC. Protein: CAWSDDPSAVTQYF. The chain is built from TRBV30 and TRBJ2-5; D is ambiguous. V lost 1 base and J lost 7, with 16 bases in between. From germline, CDR1 is GTSNPN and CDR2 SVGIG (reference sequence). The CDR3 loop spans 14 amino acids.

The chain carries TRBV28 and TRBJ1-2; D possibly corresponds to TRBD1 (6 bases). The CDR3 has 13 amino acids. The germline gives CDR1 MDHEN, CDR2 SYDVKM. Trimming took 7 bases from V and 7 from J, leaving 16 bases between them. In nucleotides, the CDR3 is TGTGCCAGCACCCGGGGGGGCGCGCTTGGCTACACCTTC. This sequence encodes CASTRGGALGYTF.

The V and J genes are TRBV27 and TRBJ2-5; 9 bases line up with TRBD1. The CDR3 sequence is 16 residues long. From germline, CDR1 is MNHEY and CDR2 SMNVEV (reference sequence). The ends lost 3 bases at V and 5 bases at J; junction bases unmatched: 10. The CDR3 here is CASSFSGTGRFETQYF. CDR3 bases: TGTGCCAGCAGTTTTTCCGGGACAGGGAGGTTCGAGACCCAGTACTTC.

The chain joins TRBV19 to TRBJ1-1, with D unresolved. From germline, CDR1 is LNHDA and CDR2 SQIVND (reference sequence). Trimming removed 3 bases at V and 1 base at J, with 9 bases between. CDR3 size: 14 residues. Here the CDR3 DNA reads TGTGCCAGTAGTATTCTGGCACCGAACACTGAAGCTTTCTTT. The encoded protein is CASSILAPNTEAFF.

The J gene is TRBJ1-5, the V gene TRBV5-8, with TRBD1 identical over 9 bases. Trimming at V came to 4 bases and at J to 7 bases, leaving 9 bases not matched to a gene. The CDR3 runs 15 residues. From germline, CDR1 is SGHTS and CDR2 YDEGEE. The CDR3 region has the DNA TGTGCCAGCAGCCGGACAGACAGGGGGATCCAGCCCCAGCATTTT. It is translated as CASSRTDRGIQPQHF. Based on the CDR3 plus reference TRBV5-8 and TRBJ1-5, the full variable domain is EAGVTQSPTHLIKTRGQQATLRCSPISGHTSVYWYQQALGLGLQFLLWYDEGEERNRGNFPPRFSGRQFPNYSSELNVNALELEDSALYLCASSRTDRGIQPQHFGDGTRLSIL.

This chain uses TRBV6-1 with TRBJ2-1; D may match TRBD1 or TRBD2 (5 bases each). V was pared by 4 bases and J by 2 bases, with 12 bases between. The CDR3 extends over 15 amino acids. The germline CDR1 and CDR2 sequences are MNHNS and SASEGT. CDR3 amino acids: CASSAAGTPYNEQFF. CDR3 DNA sequence: TGTGCCAGCAGTGCTGCCGGGACCCCCTACAATGAGCAGTTCTTC.

This clone was counted a single time. Other DNA sequences within the sample encode an identical CDR3. The chain is built from TRBV29-1 and TRBJ1-3; D is undetermined. V was trimmed by 7 bases and J by 0 bases, leaving 7 bases between them. This CDR3 comprises 12 residues. The germline CDR1 and CDR2 sequences are SQVTM and ANQGSEA. Here the CDR3 reads CSAGSSGNTIYF. Written as DNA, the CDR3 is TGCAGCGCCGGATCCTCTGGAAACACCATATATTTT.